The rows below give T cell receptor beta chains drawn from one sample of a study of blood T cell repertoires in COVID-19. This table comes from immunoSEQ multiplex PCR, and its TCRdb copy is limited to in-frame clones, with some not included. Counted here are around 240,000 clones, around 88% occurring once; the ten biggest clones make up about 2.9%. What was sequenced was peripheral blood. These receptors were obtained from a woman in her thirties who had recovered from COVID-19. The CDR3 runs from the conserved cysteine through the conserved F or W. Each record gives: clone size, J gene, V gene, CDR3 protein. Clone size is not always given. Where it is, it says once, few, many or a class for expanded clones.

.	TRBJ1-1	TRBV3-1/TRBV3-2	CASSRQGATTEAFF
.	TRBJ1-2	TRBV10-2	CASSGGGAGTGGNGYTF
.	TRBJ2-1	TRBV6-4	CASSEVGGQENEQFF
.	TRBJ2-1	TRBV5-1	CASSLVSGGLDEQFF
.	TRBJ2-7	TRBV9	CASSVAGTPYEQYF
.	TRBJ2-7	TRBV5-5	CASSLELQGLGRYEQYF
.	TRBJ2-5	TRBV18	CASSPKRETQYF
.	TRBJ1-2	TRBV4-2	CASSQANRVNYGYTF
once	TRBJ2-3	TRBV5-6	CASSRGLAGGDTQYF
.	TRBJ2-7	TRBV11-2	CASSFGQHYEQYF
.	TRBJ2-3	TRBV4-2	CASSRGDTQYF
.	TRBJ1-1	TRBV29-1	CSVPGQLNTEAFF
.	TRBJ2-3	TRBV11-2	CASSLDPRGTDTQYF
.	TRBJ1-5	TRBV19	CASSLRLQQPQHF
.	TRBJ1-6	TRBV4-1	CASSRPQDSPLHF
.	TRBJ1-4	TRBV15	CATSRDLGHSLSNEKLFF
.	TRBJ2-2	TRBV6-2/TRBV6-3	CASSLIPTEARGELFF
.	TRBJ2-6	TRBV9	CASSVQGSGANVLTF
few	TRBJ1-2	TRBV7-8	CASSLTANYGYTF
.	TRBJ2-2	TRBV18	CASSPPSAGELFF
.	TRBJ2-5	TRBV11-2	CATDRGRLEETQYF
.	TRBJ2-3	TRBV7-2	CASSSTTSRLTDTQYF
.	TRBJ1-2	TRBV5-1	CASSPPAAGVNYGYTF
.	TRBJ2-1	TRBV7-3	CASSLTSGAYNEQFF
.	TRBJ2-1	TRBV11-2	CASSSTVGTGIDEQFF
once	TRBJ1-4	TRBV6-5	CASSYGGGSEKLFF
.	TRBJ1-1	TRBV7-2	CASSSHRGPVRFTEAFF
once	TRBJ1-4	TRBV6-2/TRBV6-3	CASSYSSRGQRTNEKLFF
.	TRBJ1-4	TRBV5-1	CASSLAENRGNEKLFF
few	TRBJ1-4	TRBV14	CASSRSRASANEKLFF
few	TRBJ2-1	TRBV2	CATLRDSRPNEQFF
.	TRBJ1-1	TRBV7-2	CASSRTGRTEAFF
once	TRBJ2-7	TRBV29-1	CSAGGGGLGTYEQYF
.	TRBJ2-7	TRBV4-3	CASSQDRGSAYEQYF
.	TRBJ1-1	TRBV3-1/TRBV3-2	CASSQRPGGEAFF
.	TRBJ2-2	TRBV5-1	CASSLPAGGNTGELFF
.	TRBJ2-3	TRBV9	CASSVAPPLAGGHSTDTQYF
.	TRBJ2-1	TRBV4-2	CASSQSTGTEGGNEQFF
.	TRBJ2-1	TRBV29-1	CSVDGLAGADEQFF
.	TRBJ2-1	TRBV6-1	CASREERSGGANEQFF
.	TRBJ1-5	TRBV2	CASSVSGQGYQPQHF
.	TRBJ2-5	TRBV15	CATSGGGLSQETQYF
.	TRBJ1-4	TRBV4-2	CASSQGTGDEKLFF
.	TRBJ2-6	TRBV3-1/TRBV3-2	CASSQSGGAVSGANVLTF
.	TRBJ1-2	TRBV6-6	CASSHLPADGYTF
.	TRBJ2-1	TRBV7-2	CASRPAGGGDYNEQFF